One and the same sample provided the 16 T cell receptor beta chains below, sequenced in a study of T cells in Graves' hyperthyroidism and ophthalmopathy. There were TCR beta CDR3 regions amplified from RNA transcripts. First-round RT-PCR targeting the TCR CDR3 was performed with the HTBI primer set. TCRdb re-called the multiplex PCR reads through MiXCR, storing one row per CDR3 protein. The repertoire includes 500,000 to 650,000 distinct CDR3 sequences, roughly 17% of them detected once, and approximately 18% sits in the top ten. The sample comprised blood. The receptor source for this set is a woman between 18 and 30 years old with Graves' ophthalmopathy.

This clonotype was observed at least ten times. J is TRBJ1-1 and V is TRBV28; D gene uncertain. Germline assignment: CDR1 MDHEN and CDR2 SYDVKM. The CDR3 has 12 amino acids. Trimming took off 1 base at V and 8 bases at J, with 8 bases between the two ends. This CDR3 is CASSLSGLEAFF. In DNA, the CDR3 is TGTGCCAGCAGTTTATCCGGTTTGGAAGCTTTCTTT.

The CDR3 sequence is CASREDEGRSYYEQYF. CDR3 sequence (DNA): TGTGCCAGCAGAGAAGACGAGGGGCGCTCGTACTACGAGCAGTACTTC. This chain joins TRBV27 and TRBJ2-7; D could derive from TRBD1 or TRBD2 (5 bases each). Trimming cost V 6 bases and J 3 bases, with 21 bases left between them. CDR3 size: 16 residues. Germline-derived CDR1 and CDR2 are MNHEY and SMNVEV (reference sequence).

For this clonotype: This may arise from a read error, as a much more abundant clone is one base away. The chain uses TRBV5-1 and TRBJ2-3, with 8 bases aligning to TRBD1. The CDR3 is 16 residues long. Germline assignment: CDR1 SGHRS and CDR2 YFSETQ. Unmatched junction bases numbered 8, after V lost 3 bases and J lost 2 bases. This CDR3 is CASSSGGREVTDTQYF. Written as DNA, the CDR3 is TGCGCCAGCAGCTCAGGGGGCAGGGAGGTCACAGATACGCAGTATTTT.

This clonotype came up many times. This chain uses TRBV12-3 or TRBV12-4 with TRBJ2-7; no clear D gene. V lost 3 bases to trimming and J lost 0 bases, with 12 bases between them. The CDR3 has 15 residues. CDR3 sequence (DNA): TGTGCCAGCAGTTTGGATAGACCGAGCTCCTACGAGCAGTACTTC. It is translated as CASSLDRPSSYEQYF.

The CDR3 nucleotides are TGCGCCAGCAGCTTGGCCAAGGCGCAAGAGACCCAGTACTTC. It yields the protein CASSLAKAQETQYF. The gene calls are TRBV5-1 and TRBJ2-5; no definite D call. In germline, CDR1 is SGHRS, CDR2 YFSETQ. The CDR3 sequence is 14 residues long. Trimming removed 0 bases from V and 2 bases from J, with 8 bases in between.

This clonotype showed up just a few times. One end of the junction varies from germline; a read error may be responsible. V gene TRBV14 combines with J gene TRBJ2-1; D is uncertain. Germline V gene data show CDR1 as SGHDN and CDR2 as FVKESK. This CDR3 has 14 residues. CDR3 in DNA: TGTGCCAGCAGCAAAATTATTAGACCGGATGAACAGTTCTTC. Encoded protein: CASSKIIRPDEQFF.

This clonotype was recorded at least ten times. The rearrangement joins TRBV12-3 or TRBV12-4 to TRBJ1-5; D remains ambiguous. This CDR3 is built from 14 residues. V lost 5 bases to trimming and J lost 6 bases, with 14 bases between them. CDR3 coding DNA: TGTGCCAGCAGTCCCTCCGGAGAGGTTCAGCCCCAGCATTTT. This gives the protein CASSPSGEVQPQHF.

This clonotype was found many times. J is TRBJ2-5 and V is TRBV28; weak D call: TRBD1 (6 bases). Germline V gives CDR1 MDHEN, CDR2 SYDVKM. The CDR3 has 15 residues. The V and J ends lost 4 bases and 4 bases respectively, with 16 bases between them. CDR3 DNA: TGTGCCAGCAGTTCGCCCGCAGGGGCTACAGAGACCCAGTACTTC. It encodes CASSSPAGATETQYF. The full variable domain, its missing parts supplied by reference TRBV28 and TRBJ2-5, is DVKVTQSSRYLVKRTGEKVFLECVQDMDHENMFWYRQDPGLGLRLIYFSYDVKMKEKGDIPEGYSVSREKKERFSLILESASTNQTSMYLCASSSPAGATETQYFGPGTRLLVL.

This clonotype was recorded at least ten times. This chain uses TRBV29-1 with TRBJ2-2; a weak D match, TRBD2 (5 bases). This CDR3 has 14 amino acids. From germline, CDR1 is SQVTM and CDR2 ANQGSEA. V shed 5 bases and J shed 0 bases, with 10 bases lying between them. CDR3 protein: CSVSERTNTGELFF. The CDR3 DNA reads TGCAGCGTTAGTGAGCGGACGAACACCGGGGAGCTGTTTTTT.

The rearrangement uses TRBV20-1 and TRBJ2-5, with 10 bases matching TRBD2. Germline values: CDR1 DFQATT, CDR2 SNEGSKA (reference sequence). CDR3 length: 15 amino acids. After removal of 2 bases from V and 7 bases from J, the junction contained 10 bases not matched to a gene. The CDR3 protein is CSARPGTSDIGTQYF. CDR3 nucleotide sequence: TGCAGTGCTAGACCCGGGACTAGCGATATTGGGACCCAGTACTTC.

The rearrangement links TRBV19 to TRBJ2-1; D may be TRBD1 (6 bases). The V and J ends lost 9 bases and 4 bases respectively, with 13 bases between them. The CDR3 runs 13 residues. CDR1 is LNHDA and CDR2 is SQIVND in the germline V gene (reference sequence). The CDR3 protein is CASYGTPYNEQFF. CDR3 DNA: TGTGCCAGCTACGGGACACCGTACAATGAGCAGTTCTTC.

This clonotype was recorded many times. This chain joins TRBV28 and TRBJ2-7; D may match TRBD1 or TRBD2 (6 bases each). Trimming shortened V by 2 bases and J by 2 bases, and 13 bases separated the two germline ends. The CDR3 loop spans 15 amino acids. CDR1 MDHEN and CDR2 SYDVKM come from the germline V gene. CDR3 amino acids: CASSLAGRTAYEQYF. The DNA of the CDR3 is TGTGCCAGCAGTTTAGCGGGGCGGACAGCCTACGAGCAGTACTTC.

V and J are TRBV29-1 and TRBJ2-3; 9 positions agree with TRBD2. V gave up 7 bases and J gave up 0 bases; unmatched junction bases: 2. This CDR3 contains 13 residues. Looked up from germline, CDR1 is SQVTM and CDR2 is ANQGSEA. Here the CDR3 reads CSGLAASTDTQYF. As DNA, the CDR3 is TGCAGCGGACTAGCGGCTAGCACAGATACGCAGTATTTT.

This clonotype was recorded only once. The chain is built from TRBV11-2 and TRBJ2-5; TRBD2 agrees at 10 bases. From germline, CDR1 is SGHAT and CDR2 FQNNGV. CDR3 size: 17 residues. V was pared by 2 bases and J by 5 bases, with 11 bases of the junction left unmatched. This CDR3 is CASSLRGGLAGAETQYF. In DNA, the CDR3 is TGTGCCAGCAGCTTAAGGGGGGGTCTAGCGGGGGCGGAGACCCAGTACTTC.

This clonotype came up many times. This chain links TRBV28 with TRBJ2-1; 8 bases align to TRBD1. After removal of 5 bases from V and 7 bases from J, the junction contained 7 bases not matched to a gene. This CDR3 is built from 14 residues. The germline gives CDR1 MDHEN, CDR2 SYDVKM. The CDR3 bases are TGTGCCAGCAGTAAAACAGGGGGTTTGAATGAGCAGTTCTTC. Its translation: CASSKTGGLNEQFF. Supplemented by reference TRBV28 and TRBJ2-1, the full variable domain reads DVKVTQSSRYLVKRTGEKVFLECVQDMDHENMFWYRQDPGLGLRLIYFSYDVKMKEKGDIPEGYSVSREKKERFSLILESASTNQTSMYLCASSKTGGLNEQFFGPGTRLTVL.

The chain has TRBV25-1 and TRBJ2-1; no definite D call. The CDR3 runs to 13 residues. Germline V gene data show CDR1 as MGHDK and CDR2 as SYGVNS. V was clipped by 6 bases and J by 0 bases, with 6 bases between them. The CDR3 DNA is TGTGCCAGCAGGGGTAGCTCCTACAATGAGCAGTTCTTC. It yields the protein CASRGSSYNEQFF.